This entry concerns a single TCR beta chain. Antigen: not known. These data are taken from a study of cytomegalovirus exposure and HLA in healthy donors. Study results and caveats: Certain sequence variants were highly shared and formed a cluster, and this cluster was likely a sequencing artifact.

The PCR had 60 Vbeta and 13 Jbeta primers. The data were produced by immunoSEQ multiplex PCR, yet TCRdb's version contains in-frame clones alone and is incomplete. The sample has about 96,000 clones, and its top ten clones hold 3.4%. CDR3 length: 14 amino acids. Trimming cost V 5 bases and J 0 bases, with 10 bases left between them. Germline lookup yields CDR1 SGHVS and CDR2 FQNEAQ. Sequencing was carried out using PBMCs. The rearrangement uses TRBV7-8 and TRBJ1-1, with unresolved D. The origin of this receptor is a woman aged 30 to 39 in good health and CMV-seronegative. The DNA of the CDR3 is TGTGCCAGCAGCCGAGGAGGGTTGAACACTGAAGCTTTCTTT. It translates to CASSRGGLNTEAFF.